Listed here is a single T cell receptor beta chain. These data come from a study of high-grade serous ovarian cancer treatment subgroups. Generated by immunoSEQ multiplex PCR, the TCRdb table keeps only in-frame clones and is missing some. The data show about 12,000 clones, approximately 88% seen once. The tumor samples were collected prior to definitive surgery or chemotherapy. The germline V gene has CDR1 SGHNT and CDR2 YYREEE (reference sequence). The CDR3 runs 13 residues. Trimming cost V 1 base and J 4 bases, with 8 bases left between them. The sequenced sample was tumor tissue. The genes are TRBV5-4 and TRBJ2-5; D is uncertain. The origin of this receptor is a human donor with high-grade serous ovarian cancer. Written as DNA, the CDR3 is TGTGCCAGCAGCTTGAGTAGTATAGAGACCCAGTACTTC. Translating gives CASSLSSIETQYF. Variable domain in full (rest from reference TRBV5-4 and TRBJ2-5): ETGVTQSPTHLIKTRGQQVTLRCSSQSGHNTVSWYQQALGQGPQFIFQYYREEENGRGNFPPRFSGLQFPNYSSELNVNALELDDSALYLCASSLSSIETQYFGPGTRLLVL.